This T cell receptor beta chain was observed in a study of T cell responses to AZD1222 COVID-19 vaccine. Produced via immunoSEQ multiplex PCR; TCRdb's table is partial and in-frame only. The sample shows 90,000 to 150,000 clones, about nine tenths of them seen only once. This clonotype was sampled from an adult in good health. Sequences were derived from peripheral blood, sampled on day 0 of AZD1222 vaccination.

In nucleotides, the CDR3 is TGTGCCAGCAGTTCGAAGGCAGCGGCCCTACAGAACACTGAAGCTTTCTTT. The encoded protein is CASSSKAAALQNTEAFF. This chain connects TRBV27 to TRBJ1-1; D remains ambiguous. CDR3 length equals 17 residues. The V gene's germline CDR1 is MNHEY and CDR2 SMNVEV (reference sequence). V lost 4 bases and J 1 base, leaving 19 bases between the germline ends.